These 22 T cell receptor beta chains were all obtained from the same sample, sequenced in a study of blood T cell repertoires in COVID-19. Here immunoSEQ multiplex PCR was the method, and the copy in TCRdb shows in-frame clones only, minus some. The sample has hundreds of thousands of clones, around 85% seen once. Sample: PBMCs or T cells enriched from blood (not recorded which). These receptor sequences come from a woman between 45 and 65 years old who had recovered from COVID-19.

The rearrangement links TRBV7-2 to TRBJ1-2; weak D call: TRBD1 (6 bases). This CDR3 spans 13 amino acids. V lost 5 bases and J 8 bases, leaving 15 bases between the germline ends. The germline V gene has CDR1 SGHTA and CDR2 FQGNSA. CDR3 in DNA: TGTGCCAGCAGCCTCGGGGGGCTCACGGGCTACACCTTC. It is translated as CASSLGGLTGYTF.

V and J are TRBV9 and TRBJ2-3; 10 bases match TRBD2. The germline V gene encodes CDR1 SGDLS and CDR2 YYNGEE. The ends lost 0 bases at V and 0 bases at J; junction bases unmatched: 4. The length of the CDR3 is 17 residues. The CDR3 DNA reads as TGTGCCAGCAGCGTAGACCCAGCGGGAGGGAGCACAGATACGCAGTATTTT. Amino acid sequence: CASSVDPAGGSTDTQYF.

The chain combines TRBV7-2 with TRBJ1-1, with D hard to call. V dropped 1 base and J dropped 3 bases, with 6 bases sitting between them. Per germline, CDR1 SGHTA and CDR2 FQGNSA. The CDR3 loop spans 13 amino acids. The CDR3 nucleotides read TGTGCCAGCAGCTTAGTCTCGGACACTGAAGCTTTCTTT. It yields the protein CASSLVSDTEAFF.

As for this clone: Possible read error: a much larger clone is one base away. The V and J genes are TRBV7-8 and TRBJ1-1; D might be TRBD1 (6 bases). There are 13 residues in the CDR3. Trimming took 3 bases from V and 1 from J, leaving 6 bases between them. CDR1 is SGHVS and CDR2 is FQNEAQ in the germline V gene. The CDR3 is CASSLDRNTEAFF. The CDR3 region has the DNA TGTGCCAGCAGCTTGGACAGGAACACTGAAGCTTTCTTT.

This clone came up once. The CDR3 region has the DNA TGTGCCAGCAGCTCCAACGCCGGGAACACCGGGGAGCTGTTTTTT. Protein: CASSSNAGNTGELFF. V usage is TRBV7-9 and J usage is TRBJ2-2; D is uncertain. The V gene lost 4 bases and the J gene lost 1 base, with 10 bases spanning the gap. This CDR3 comprises 15 residues. Germline loops: CDR1 SEHNR, CDR2 FQNEAQ (reference sequence). Looking up the rest from reference TRBV7-9 and TRBJ2-2 gives the full variable domain: DTGVSQNPRHKITKRGQNVTFRCDPISEHNRLYWYRQTLGQGPEFLTYFQNEAQLEKSRLLSDRFSAERPKGSFSTLEIQRTEQGDSAMYLCASSSNAGNTGELFFGEGSRLTVL.

The rearrangement joins TRBV2 to TRBJ1-1; D may be TRBD1 (5 bases). Germline CDR1 is SNHLY and CDR2 is FYNNEI. V dropped 5 bases and J dropped 0 bases, with 10 bases sitting between them. This CDR3 is 14 amino acids long. For the CDR3, the DNA is TGTGCCAGCAGTCCAGGGTTTATGAACACTGAAGCTTTCTTT. Protein: CASSPGFMNTEAFF.

The chain links TRBV6-5 to TRBJ1-1; weak D call: TRBD1 (6 bases). In germline, CDR1 is MNHEY, CDR2 SVGAGI. V lost 6 bases and J 6 bases, leaving 17 bases between the germline ends. The CDR3 covers 14 residues. In DNA, the CDR3 is TGTGCCAGCAGCCATGGGGGCCCAGGGGCTGAAGCTTTCTTT. This translates into CASSHGGPGAEAFF.

The chain has TRBV30 and TRBJ1-5; 9 nucleotides line up with TRBD1. CDR1 GTSNPN and CDR2 SVGIG come from the germline V gene (reference sequence). CDR3 length: 17 residues. V was pared by 5 bases and J by 0 bases, with 11 bases of the junction left unmatched. CDR3 bases: TGTGCCTGGGCGTCCGGGACAGGGAACTTTAGCAATCAGCCCCAGCATTTT. Translation gives CAWASGTGNFSNQPQHF.

The chain uses TRBV21-1 and TRBJ1-1; no DNA check was done on the table's D call, TRBD1. TRBV21-1 is noted as a pseudogene. The CDR3 sequence is 13 residues long. The CDR3 DNA reads TGTGCCAGCAGCAAAAGGGGTAACACTGAAGCTTTCTTT. Residues: CASSKRGNTEAFF.

The V and J genes are TRBV9 and TRBJ2-3; TRBD2 matches 9 bases. The germline V gene encodes CDR1 SGDLS and CDR2 YYNGEE. CDR3 length: 17 amino acids. The ends lost 3 bases at V and 3 bases at J; junction bases unmatched: 11. CDR3 bases: TGTGCCAGCAGCGATTCCTCGGCGGGAGGGCCGACAGATACGCAGTATTTT. This sequence encodes CASSDSSAGGPTDTQYF. The full variable domain, its missing parts supplied by reference TRBV9 and TRBJ2-3, is DSGVTQTPKHLITATGQRVTLRCSPRSGDLSVYWYQQSLDQGLQFLIQYYNGEERAKGNILERFSAQQFPDLHSELNLSSLELGDSALYFCASSDSSAGGPTDTQYFGPGTRLTVL.

J is TRBJ1-4 and V is TRBV5-1, with D unclear. This CDR3 is 14 amino acids long. Germline lookup yields CDR1 SGHRS and CDR2 YFSETQ. V dropped 3 bases and J dropped 8 bases, with 14 bases sitting between them. The CDR3 spells CASSSDITSEKLFF. The DNA for the CDR3 is TGCGCCAGCAGCTCCGACATCACTTCAGAAAAACTGTTTTTT.

V is TRBV7-2 and J is TRBJ2-4; 7 nucleotides agree with TRBD2. Germline assignment: CDR1 SGHTA and CDR2 FQGNSA. Unmatched junction bases numbered 7, after V lost 2 bases and J lost 9 bases. This CDR3 is built from 14 residues. The CDR3 DNA reads TGTGCCAGCAGCTTAAGACTAGCAAGGAGCATTCAGTACTTC. As protein: CASSLRLARSIQYF.

V gene TRBV28 combines with J gene TRBJ1-2; the match to TRBD1 covers 10 bases. The CDR3 extends over 14 amino acids. Germline CDR1 reads MDHEN; CDR2 reads SYDVKM. J was trimmed by 7 bases and V by 5 bases; bases with no gene match: 7. CDR3 sequence reads: CASSPDRGFIGYTF. CDR3 nucleotide sequence: TGTGCCAGCAGTCCGGACAGGGGGTTTATTGGCTACACCTTC.

This chain connects TRBV19 to TRBJ2-7; possible D gene TRBD2, 6 bases. This CDR3 comprises 17 residues. V shed 4 bases and J shed 4 bases, with 23 bases lying between them. Per the germline V gene, CDR1 is LNHDA and CDR2 is SQIVND (reference sequence). CDR3 DNA sequence: TGTGCCAGTAGTAACGGTCCCACGGGAGATGATAAGTACGAGCAGTACTTC. Amino acid sequence: CASSNGPTGDDKYEQYF.

This chain joins TRBV19 and TRBJ2-1; weak D call: TRBD2 (5 bases). The ends were cut back, 2 bases at V and 2 bases at J, with 19 bases in the middle. Germline V gene sequence: CDR1 LNHDA, CDR2 SQIVND (reference sequence). The CDR3 sequence is 18 residues long. The CDR3 bases are TGTGCCAGTAGTATATGGTCTAGCTCGATCAGCGCCTACAATGAGCAGTTCTTC. It encodes CASSIWSSSISAYNEQFF.

This clone was seen only once. This chain connects TRBV13 to TRBJ1-1; D is undetermined. CDR3 length equals 14 residues. Per germline, CDR1 PRHDT and CDR2 FYEKMQ (reference sequence). V lost 2 bases and J 7 bases, leaving 14 bases between the germline ends. The CDR3 DNA sequence: TGTGCCAGCAGCTTATCCCCTATGGCGGGTGAAGCTTTCTTT. It codes for CASSLSPMAGEAFF. Combining the CDR3 with reference TRBV13 and TRBJ1-1 gives the whole variable domain AAGVIQSPRHLIKEKRETATLKCYPIPRHDTVYWYQQGPGQDPQFLISFYEKMQSDKGSIPDRFSAQQFSDYHSELNMSSLELGDSALYFCASSLSPMAGEAFFGQGTRLTVV.

This clone was seen a single time. This chain links TRBV21-1 with TRBJ1-4; TRBD1, as called in the table, went unchecked against the DNA. TRBV21-1 corresponds to a pseudogene. CDR3 length: 16 amino acids. CDR3 sequence: CASSKAPTGRNEKLFF. The CDR3 DNA sequence: TGTGCCAGCAGCAAAGCGCCGACAGGTCGAAATGAAAAACTGTTTTTT.

The chain combines TRBV5-1 with TRBJ2-3; 7 bases are a match to TRBD2. V shed 0 bases and J 6 bases; nucleotides not matched to a gene: 10. There are 16 residues in the CDR3. Germline V gene lookup returns CDR1 SGHRS and CDR2 YFSETQ. The CDR3 DNA sequence: TGCGCCAGCAGCTTGGGGAGTTCGGGAGGAACGGATACGCAGTATTTT. Amino acids: CASSLGSSGGTDTQYF.

The V gene is TRBV6-5, the J gene TRBJ1-2, with D maybe TRBD1 (5 bases). Germline V gene sequence: CDR1 MNHEY, CDR2 SVGAGI. V lost 1 base to trimming and J lost 6 bases, with 9 bases between them. The CDR3 runs 13 residues. The CDR3 loop reads CASSYLAGHGYTF. In DNA, the CDR3 is TGTGCCAGCAGTTACTTGGCAGGGCATGGCTACACCTTC.

The chain links TRBV14 to TRBJ1-1; tentative D call: TRBD1 (5 bases). The CDR3 covers 14 residues. Germline CDR1 reads SGHDN; CDR2 reads FVKESK. V was pared by 3 bases and J by 5 bases, with 13 bases between. The CDR3 DNA follows: TGTGCCAGCAGCCAGGGACTTGGAGGGACTGAAGCTTTCTTT. This sequence encodes CASSQGLGGTEAFF.

V gene TRBV19 combines with J gene TRBJ1-1; possible D gene TRBD1, 5 bases. CDR3 size: 15 residues. V gave up 3 bases and J gave up 5 bases, with 16 bases separating them. Per germline, CDR1 LNHDA and CDR2 SQIVND (reference sequence). CDR3 in amino acids: CASSIGAGGTTEAFF. Here the CDR3 DNA reads TGTGCCAGTAGTATTGGGGCGGGGGGTACTACTGAAGCTTTCTTT.

For this clone: The same CDR3 is also encoded by other DNA sequences in this sample. The J gene is TRBJ1-1, the V gene TRBV7-9; unclear D gene. Germline CDR1 reads SEHNR; CDR2 reads FQNEAQ (reference sequence). This CDR3 is 14 amino acids long. Trimming cost V 1 base and J 0 bases, with 6 bases left between them. The CDR3 sequence: CASSLVQVNTEAFF. As DNA, the CDR3 is TGTGCCAGCAGCTTAGTCCAGGTGAACACTGAAGCTTTCTTT. The variable domain in full, completed from reference TRBV7-9 and TRBJ1-1, reads DTGVSQNPRHKITKRGQNVTFRCDPISEHNRLYWYRQTLGQGPEFLTYFQNEAQLEKSRLLSDRFSAERPKGSFSTLEIQRTEQGDSAMYLCASSLVQVNTEAFFGQGTRLTVV.